This entry describes one T cell receptor (beta chain). This sample was included in a study of blood T cell repertoires in COVID-19. Background on the study: The samples span acute and convalescent COVID-19 from the United States, Italy and Spain. T cells, B-cell-depleted T cells, or PBMCs provided the cDNA or gDNA that served as material.

During active infection, Seattle patients enrolled and were then monitored through disease. In germline, CDR1 is SGHDN, CDR2 FVKESK. V lost 1 base and J lost 7; bases outside the gene matches: 3. The CDR3 is 14 amino acids. Authors' data handling: Reference gene primer amplification in the assay estimated nucleated cell counts. The method was immunoSEQ multiplex PCR; TCRdb's version includes in-frame clones alone and lacks a portion of them. The V and J calls and the clone size are those of that table, but D and trimming were determined from the DNA. The repertoire has approximately 170,000 clones, around nine tenths of them found once; the top ten carry roughly 2.5%.

Sequencing was performed on peripheral blood. The sequence came from a woman older than 75 with COVID-19, enrolled during active disease. This chain uses TRBV14 with TRBJ2-1; 8 bases fit TRBD2. CDR3 bases: TGTGCCAGCAGCCAAGTAGCGGGGCGGAATGAGCAGTTCTTC. This gives the protein CASSQVAGRNEQFF.